Listed below are T cell receptor beta chains from one sample, sequenced in a study of T cell changes during pregnancy in multiple sclerosis. Generated by immunoSEQ multiplex PCR, the TCRdb table keeps only in-frame clones and is missing some. Here the sample spans roughly 75,000 clones, 85% to 95% being singletons. Sample: peripheral blood, taken in the third trimester of pregnancy. Source of these receptors: a female donor in good health, enrolled as a control in a pregnancy study. Both conserved end residues are part of each CDR3. The order of the fields is J gene, D gene, clone size, V gene, CDR3 protein, CDR3 DNA. A D gene is named only where the DNA matches it firmly. For some rows the clone size is stated as once, few or many, or as a class when expanded; others skip it.

TRBJ2-7 | - | - | TRBV9 | CASSVGQAREQYF | TGTGCCAGCAGCGTAGGACAGGCGCGGGAGCAGTACTTC
TRBJ1-6 | TRBD1 | - | TRBV19 | CASSVGTGVNSPLHF | TGTGCCAGTAGTGTCGGGACAGGGGTCAATTCACCCCTCCACTTT
TRBJ2-5 | - | - | TRBV7-3 | CASSPRPDSARETQYF | TGTGCCAGCAGCCCACGACCGGACAGCGCGAGGGAGACCCAGTACTTC
TRBJ1-2 | TRBD1 | once | TRBV30 | CALDRVTYGYTF | TGTGCCTTGGACAGGGTAACTTATGGCTACACCTTC
TRBJ1-2 | - | - | TRBV5-4 | CASTRSPSATTYTF | TGTGCCAGCACCCGGAGTCCGAGCGCAACGACCTACACCTTC
TRBJ2-2 | TRBD2 | - | TRBV7-8 | CASTFPGGRNTGELFF | TGTGCCAGCACCTTCCCGGGAGGGCGGAACACCGGGGAGCTGTTTTTT
TRBJ2-1 | TRBD2 | - | TRBV5-1 | CASMGGGAGNEQFF | TGCGCCAGCATGGGCGGGGGGGCAGGCAATGAGCAGTTCTTC
TRBJ2-7 | - | few | TRBV4-1 | CASSPAWRGSYEQYF | TGCGCCAGCAGCCCAGCTTGGCGGGGCTCCTACGAGCAGTACTTC
TRBJ2-7 | TRBD1 | - | TRBV7-3 | CASSGKQGSEQYF | TGTGCCAGCAGCGGCAAACAGGGGAGCGAGCAGTACTTC
TRBJ2-7 | - | - | TRBV10-1 | CASSESGRDYEQYF | TGCGCCAGCAGTGAGTCAGGCAGGGACTACGAGCAGTACTTC
TRBJ2-2 | TRBD2 | - | TRBV5-4 | CASSLRRSGGNTGELFF | TGTGCCAGCAGCTTGAGGAGGAGCGGGGGAAACACCGGGGAGCTGTTTTTT
TRBJ2-1 | TRBD2 | - | TRBV28 | CANSAGDGSYNEQFF | TGTGCCAACAGTGCGGGAGACGGGTCCTACAATGAGCAGTTCTTC
TRBJ2-1 | - | - | TRBV30 | CASVVGGSYNEQFF | TGTGCCTCCGTCGTAGGGGGCTCCTACAATGAGCAGTTCTTC
TRBJ2-5 | TRBD2 | - | TRBV9 | CASSERTSGAQETQYF | TGTGCCAGCAGCGAAAGGACTAGCGGTGCTCAAGAGACCCAGTACTTC
TRBJ1-2 | - | - | TRBV9 | CASRGNANYGYTF | TGTGCCAGTCGGGGGAATGCCAACTATGGCTACACCTTC
TRBJ1-4 | - | - | TRBV7-9 | CASSLLGEHEKLFF | TGTGCCAGCAGCTTACTGGGAGAACATGAAAAACTGTTTTTT